The clone carrying this T cell receptor (beta chain) was seen many times. Its antigen is unidentified. The sample comes from a study of response to subunit inactivated influenza vaccine. Findings of the study overall: There was a suggestion from the authors that each seasonal influenza vaccination recruits few new T cells.

CDR1 and CDR2 from the germline V gene are SGHRS and YFSETQ. The V gene lost 2 bases and the J gene lost 4 bases, with 7 bases spanning the gap. The CDR3 totals 13 residues. TCRdb re-derived calls from the RT-PCR reads in MiXCR, one entry per CDR3 protein. The repertoire holds more than 450,000 distinct CDR3 sequences, with roughly 12% as singletons. The input for sequencing was PBMCs from blood, taken on the day of vaccination. The chain couples TRBV5-1 to TRBJ1-5; D is undetermined. The TCR originated in a man aged 45-65 years who received an inactivated influenza vaccine. CDR3 bases: TGCGCCAGCAGCTTTGGACCGAATCAGCCCCAGCATTTT. This gives the protein CASSFGPNQPQHF. The whole variable domain, remainder taken from reference TRBV5-1 and TRBJ1-5, is KAGVTQTPRYLIKTRGQQVTLSCSPISGHRSVSWYQQTPGQGLQFLFEYFSETQRNKGNFPGRFSGRQFSNSRSEMNVSTLELGDSALYLCASSFGPNQPQHFGDGTRLSIL.